Each of the 15 T cell receptor beta chains below was sequenced from the same sample in a study of cytomegalovirus exposure and HLA in healthy donors. The study ran its PCR with 60 Vbeta and 13 Jbeta primers. Repertoires were generated with immunoSEQ multiplex PCR, while TCRdb's copy carries only in-frame clones and drops some. The sample holds about 140,000 clones, more than 55% seen once. Input material: PBMCs. The receptor source for this set is a woman aged 60 to 75 in good health and CMV-seronegative.

The J gene is TRBJ2-1, the V gene TRBV7-2, with TRBD2 matching over 8 bases. The CDR3 is 14 residues long. Trimming removed 5 bases from V and 14 bases from J; junction bases left unmatched: 14. The germline gives CDR1 SGHTA, CDR2 FQGNSA. Here the CDR3 reads CASSASPGGAQEFF. CDR3 sequence (DNA): TGTGCCAGCAGCGCGAGTCCCGGGGGGGCCCAGGAGTTCTTC. The whole variable domain, remainder taken from reference TRBV7-2 and TRBJ2-1, is GAGVSQSPSNKVTEKGKDVELRCDPISGHTALYWYRQSLGQGLEFLIYFQGNSAPDKSGLPSDRFSAERTGGSVSTLTIQRTQQEDSAVYLCASSASPGGAQEFFGPGTRLTVL.

This clone was seen a few times. A junction end diverges from the germline sequence, so it may reflect a read error. The rearrangement links TRBV7-9 to TRBJ2-5, with D perhaps matching TRBD2 (6 bases). This CDR3 region has 14 residues. Per the germline V gene, CDR1 is SEHNR and CDR2 is FQNEAQ (reference sequence). CDR3 nucleotides: TGTTCCAGCAGCCCTGCAGCCGGAGGGGAGACCCAGTACTTC. It codes for CSSSPAAGGETQYF.

The chain recombines TRBV7-6 with TRBJ2-1, with D maybe TRBD2 (6 bases). The germline gives CDR1 SGHVS, CDR2 FNYEAQ. V gave up 5 bases and J gave up 9 bases, with 14 bases separating them. The CDR3 consists of 13 residues. CDR3 sequence (DNA): TGTGCCAGCAGCGCGGGGTGGCTGCGTGAGCAGTTCTTC. Amino acid sequence: CASSAGWLREQFF.

This chain uses TRBV11-2 with TRBJ2-7, with a possible D match to TRBD2 (6 bases). This CDR3 is 13 amino acids long. Germline loops: CDR1 SGHAT, CDR2 FQNNGV. The V end was cut by 8 bases, the J end by 2 bases, with 13 bases between. Written as DNA, the CDR3 is TGTGCCAGCCGGGTTAGCGGTACCTACGAGCAGTACTTC. Protein product: CASRVSGTYEQYF.

In this sample, this clone turned up once. V and J are TRBV11-2 and TRBJ2-7, with TRBD1 matching 10 bases. The CDR3 totals 15 residues. Losses at the gene ends were 5 bases for V and 4 bases for J; bases not matched to a gene: 8. The germline V gene encodes CDR1 SGHAT and CDR2 FQNNGV. CDR3 loop: CASSIIGTGAYEQYF. The CDR3 nucleotides are TGTGCCAGCAGCATCATCGGGACAGGGGCGTACGAGCAGTACTTC.

This clone was recorded only once. The J gene is TRBJ2-2, the V gene TRBV2; TRBD2 agrees at 11 bases. CDR1 and CDR2 (germline): SNHLY, FYNNEI. The ends lost 6 bases at V and 2 bases at J; junction bases unmatched: 14. CDR3 length: 19 amino acids. The CDR3 protein is CASRPPLIAGGQNTGELFF. The CDR3 nucleotides read TGTGCCAGCAGACCTCCTCTCATAGCGGGAGGGCAAAACACCGGGGAGCTGTTTTTT.

V and J are TRBV5-4 and TRBJ2-7, with unresolved D. Trimming stripped 0 bases from V and 0 bases from J, with 4 bases between. In germline, CDR1 is SGHNT, CDR2 YYREEE (reference sequence). This CDR3 has 13 amino acids. The CDR3 loop reads CASSLGRSYEQYF. The CDR3 nucleotides read TGTGCCAGCAGCTTGGGTCGCTCCTACGAGCAGTACTTC.

V usage is TRBV29-1 and J usage is TRBJ1-2, with 7 positions matching TRBD1. CDR3 length equals 11 residues. Germline values: CDR1 SQVTM, CDR2 ANQGSEA. V shed 7 bases and J 8 bases; nucleotides not matched to a gene: 7. CDR3 bases: TGCAGCGCGAACAGGGGTAGGGGCTACACCTTC. Translation gives CSANRGRGYTF.

This clone came up a few times. The V and J genes are TRBV29-1 and TRBJ1-1, with TRBD1 matching over 9 bases. Germline V lookup: CDR1 SQVTM, CDR2 ANQGSEA. There are 13 residues in the CDR3. V trimming: 6 bases; J trimming: 4 bases; junction bases outside the gene matches: 6. The DNA of the CDR3 is TGCAGCGTAACAGGGGGCATTGGCACTGAAGCTTTCTTT. This codes for CSVTGGIGTEAFF.

As for this clone: An end of the junction does not agree with germline; a read error may underlie this. The V call is TRBV7-9, the J call TRBJ2-7; 7 nucleotides match TRBD2. CDR1 SEHNR and CDR2 FQNEAQ come from the germline V gene (reference sequence). The CDR3 length is 16 residues. The CDR3 DNA follows: TGTTCCAGCAGCCCCGGGGCGGGAGCCCTCTCCTACGAGCAGTACTTC. Amino acid sequence: CSSSPGAGALSYEQYF.

In this sample, this clone turned up a few times. V usage is TRBV29-1 and J usage is TRBJ1-5; weak D call: TRBD1 (6 bases). The CDR3 spans 15 residues. The V and J ends lost 7 bases and 11 bases respectively, with 27 bases between them. Germline CDR1 reads SQVTM; CDR2 reads ANQGSEA. DNA of the CDR3: TGCAGCGCCACGGGGGGCAGGCTAGGGGTTGAGGCCCAGCATTTT. This sequence encodes CSATGGRLGVEAQHF.

The chain couples TRBV5-4 to TRBJ2-5, with 14 bases fitting TRBD2. Germline V CDR1 and CDR2: SGHNT, YYREEE (reference sequence). CDR3 length: 14 amino acids. V trimming: 4 bases; J trimming: 10 bases; junction bases outside the gene matches: 6. This chain's CDR3 is CASSQGLAGANQYF. The CDR3 DNA sequence: TGTGCCAGCAGCCAGGGACTAGCGGGAGCCAACCAGTACTTC.

The J gene is TRBJ2-7, the V gene TRBV7-2; TRBD1 matches 10 bases. J lost 7 bases, V lost 5 bases, and 17 bases had no gene match. Germline CDR1 and CDR2: SGHTA and FQGNSA. The CDR3 length is 17 residues. The chain's CDR3 is CASSGDRGGSGGLEQYF. The CDR3 nucleotides are TGTGCCAGCAGCGGGGACAGGGGTGGCAGCGGGGGATTGGAGCAGTACTTC.

This clone was detected once. The chain joins TRBV27 to TRBJ2-7; D remains ambiguous. The CDR3 totals 12 residues. Germline V gene sequence: CDR1 MNHEY, CDR2 SMNVEV (reference sequence). The V and J ends lost 3 bases and 6 bases respectively, with 9 bases between them. Written as DNA, the CDR3 is TGTGCCAGCAGTTTTCAGGTCGGCGAGCAGTACTTC. It is translated as CASSFQVGEQYF.

In this sample, this clone turned up a few times. The chain is built from TRBV6-1 and TRBJ2-3; 9 bases fit TRBD2. V was clipped by 3 bases and J by 0 bases; unmatched bases: 7. Germline assignment: CDR1 MNHNS and CDR2 SASEGT. This CDR3 has 17 residues. DNA of the CDR3: TGTGCCAGCAGTGATACCCGACTAGCGGTTAGCACAGATACGCAGTATTTT. It is translated as CASSDTRLAVSTDTQYF.